Listed here is a single T cell receptor beta chain. These data are taken from a study of blood T cell repertoires in COVID-19. Here immunoSEQ multiplex PCR was the method, and the copy in TCRdb shows in-frame clones only, minus some. The repertoire holds around 140,000 clones, roughly 88% seen once, with about 11% in the top ten. Germline-derived CDR1 and CDR2 are KGHSH and LQKENI. There are 16 residues in the CDR3. V lost 2 bases and J 4 bases, leaving 17 bases between the germline ends. The specimen sequenced was peripheral blood. The sequence was collected from a man in his sixties with active or convalescent COVID-19. The chain has TRBV18 and TRBJ2-5, with a possible D match to TRBD1 (6 bases). The CDR3 DNA sequence: TGTGCCAGCTCACCATGGGACACGGGCGGATCAGAGACCCAGTACTTC. Its translation is CASSPWDTGGSETQYF.